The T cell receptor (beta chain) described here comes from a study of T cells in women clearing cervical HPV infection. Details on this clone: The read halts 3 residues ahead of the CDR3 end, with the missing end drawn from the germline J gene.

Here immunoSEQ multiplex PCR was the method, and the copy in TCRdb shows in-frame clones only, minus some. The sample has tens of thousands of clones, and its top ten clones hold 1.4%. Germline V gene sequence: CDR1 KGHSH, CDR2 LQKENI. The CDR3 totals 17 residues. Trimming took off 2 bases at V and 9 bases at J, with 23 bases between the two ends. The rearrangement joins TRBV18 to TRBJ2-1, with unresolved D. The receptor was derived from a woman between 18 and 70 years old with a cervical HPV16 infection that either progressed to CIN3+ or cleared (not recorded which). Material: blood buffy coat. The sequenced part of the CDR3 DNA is TGTGCCAGCTCACCAGTCCCGCTAGGTGGGTTGACCAGTGAG. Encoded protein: CASSPVPLGGLTSE. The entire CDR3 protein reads CASSPVPLGGLTSEQFF.